This record looks at one TCR beta chain sequence and its context. The antigen is undetermined. The data were produced by immunoSEQ multiplex PCR, yet TCRdb's version contains in-frame clones alone and is incomplete. The sample has some 150,000 clones; 85% to 95% are singletons. These data come from a study of OX40 agonist ivuxolimab in advanced cancers. The V end was cut by 5 bases, the J end by 0 bases, with 8 bases between. Germline lookup yields CDR1 SGHNT and CDR2 YYREEE (reference sequence). The CDR3 covers 13 residues. General study findings and limits: Among the nonresponders, some also had low normalized T-cell clonal expansion.

The sequence was collected from an adult with an advanced solid tumor such as melanoma, head and neck, liver or kidney cancer. This chain uses TRBV5-4 with TRBJ1-1; weak D call: TRBD1 (6 bases). Sequencing used CD4+ or CD8+ T cells sorted from blood, obtained in a trial of the OX40 agonist ivuxolimab. The CDR3 loop reads CASRGQMNTEAFF. The CDR3, as DNA: TGTGCCAGCAGAGGACAGATGAACACTGAAGCTTTCTTT.